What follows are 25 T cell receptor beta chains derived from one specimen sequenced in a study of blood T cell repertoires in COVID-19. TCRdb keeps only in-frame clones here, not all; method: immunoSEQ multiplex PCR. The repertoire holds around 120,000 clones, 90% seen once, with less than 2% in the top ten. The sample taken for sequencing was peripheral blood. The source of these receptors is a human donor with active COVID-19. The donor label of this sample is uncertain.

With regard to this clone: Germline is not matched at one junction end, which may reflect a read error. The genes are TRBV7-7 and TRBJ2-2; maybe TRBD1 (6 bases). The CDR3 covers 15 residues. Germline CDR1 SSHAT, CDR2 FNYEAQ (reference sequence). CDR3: CASSHNQGTGGELFF. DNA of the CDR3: TGTGCTAGCAGCCACAACCAGGGGACCGGCGGGGAGCTGTTTTTT.

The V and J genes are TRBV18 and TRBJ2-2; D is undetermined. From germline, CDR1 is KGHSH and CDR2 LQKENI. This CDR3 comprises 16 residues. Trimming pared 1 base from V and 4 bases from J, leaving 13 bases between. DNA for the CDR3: TGTGCCAGCTCACCACTCCCCGAGCCGTCCACCGGGGAGCTGTTTTTT. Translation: CASSPLPEPSTGELFF.

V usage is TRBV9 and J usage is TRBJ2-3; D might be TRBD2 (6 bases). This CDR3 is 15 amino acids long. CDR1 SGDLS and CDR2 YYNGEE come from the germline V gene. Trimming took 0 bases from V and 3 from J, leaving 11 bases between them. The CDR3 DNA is TGTGCCAGCAGCGTAGGGAATGCGGGAACAGATACGCAGTATTTT. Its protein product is CASSVGNAGTDTQYF.

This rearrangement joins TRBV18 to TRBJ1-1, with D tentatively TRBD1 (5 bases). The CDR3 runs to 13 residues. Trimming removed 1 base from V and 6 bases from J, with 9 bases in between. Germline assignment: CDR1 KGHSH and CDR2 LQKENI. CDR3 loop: CASSPLDTSEAFF. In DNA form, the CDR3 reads TGTGCCAGCTCACCACTGGACACCTCTGAAGCTTTCTTT.

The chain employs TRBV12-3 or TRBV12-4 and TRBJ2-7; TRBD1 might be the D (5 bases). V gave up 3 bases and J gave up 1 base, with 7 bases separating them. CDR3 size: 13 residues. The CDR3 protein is CASSFPGSYEQYF. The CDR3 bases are TGTGCCAGCAGTTTCCCAGGGTCCTACGAGCAGTACTTC.

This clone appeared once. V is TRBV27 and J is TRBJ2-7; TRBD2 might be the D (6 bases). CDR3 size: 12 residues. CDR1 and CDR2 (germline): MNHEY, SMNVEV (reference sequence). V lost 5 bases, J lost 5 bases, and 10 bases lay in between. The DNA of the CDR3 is TGTGCCAGCAGTCAGACTAGAAACGAGCAGTACTTC. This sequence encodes CASSQTRNEQYF.

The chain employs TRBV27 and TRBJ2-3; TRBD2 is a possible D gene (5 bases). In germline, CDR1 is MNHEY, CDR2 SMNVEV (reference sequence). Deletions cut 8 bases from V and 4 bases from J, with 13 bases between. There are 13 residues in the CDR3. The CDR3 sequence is CASASLAADTQYF. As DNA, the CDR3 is TGTGCCAGCGCCTCCCTAGCAGCAGATACGCAGTATTTT.

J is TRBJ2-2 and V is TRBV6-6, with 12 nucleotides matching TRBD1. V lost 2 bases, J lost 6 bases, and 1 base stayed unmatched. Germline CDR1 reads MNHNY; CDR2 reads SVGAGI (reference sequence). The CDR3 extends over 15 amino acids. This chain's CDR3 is CASSYRDRGPGELFF. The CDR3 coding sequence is TGTGCCAGCAGTTACCGGGACAGGGGGCCCGGGGAGCTGTTTTTT.

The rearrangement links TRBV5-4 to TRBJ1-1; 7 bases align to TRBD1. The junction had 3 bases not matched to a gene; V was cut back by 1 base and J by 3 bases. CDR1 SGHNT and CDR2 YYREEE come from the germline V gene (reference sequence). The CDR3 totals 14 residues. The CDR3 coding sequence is TGTGCCAGCAGCTTGACAGGGGTAGACACTGAAGCTTTCTTT. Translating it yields CASSLTGVDTEAFF. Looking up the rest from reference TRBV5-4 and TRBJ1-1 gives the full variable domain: ETGVTQSPTHLIKTRGQQVTLRCSSQSGHNTVSWYQQALGQGPQFIFQYYREEENGRGNFPPRFSGLQFPNYSSELNVNALELDDSALYLCASSLTGVDTEAFFGQGTRLTVV.

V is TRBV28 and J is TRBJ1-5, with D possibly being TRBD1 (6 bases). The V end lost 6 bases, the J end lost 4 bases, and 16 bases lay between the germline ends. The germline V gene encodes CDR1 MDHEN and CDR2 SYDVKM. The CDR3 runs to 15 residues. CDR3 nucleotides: TGTGCCAGCAGCTCGACAGGTGTTCGGAATCAGCCCCAGCATTTT. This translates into CASSSTGVRNQPQHF.

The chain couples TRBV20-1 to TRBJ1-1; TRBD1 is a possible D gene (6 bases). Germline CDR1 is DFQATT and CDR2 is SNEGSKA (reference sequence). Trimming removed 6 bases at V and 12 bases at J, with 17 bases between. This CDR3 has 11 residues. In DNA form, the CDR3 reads TGCAGTGCCCCACAGGGAGGGGTGCCTTTCTTT. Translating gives CSAPQGGVPFF.

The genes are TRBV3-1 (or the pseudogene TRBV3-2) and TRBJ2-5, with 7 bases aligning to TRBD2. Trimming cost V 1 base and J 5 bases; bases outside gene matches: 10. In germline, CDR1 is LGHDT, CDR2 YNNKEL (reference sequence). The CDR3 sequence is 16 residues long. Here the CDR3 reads CASSQASGITGETQYF. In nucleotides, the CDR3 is TGTGCCAGCAGCCAAGCCAGCGGGATCACTGGGGAGACCCAGTACTTC.

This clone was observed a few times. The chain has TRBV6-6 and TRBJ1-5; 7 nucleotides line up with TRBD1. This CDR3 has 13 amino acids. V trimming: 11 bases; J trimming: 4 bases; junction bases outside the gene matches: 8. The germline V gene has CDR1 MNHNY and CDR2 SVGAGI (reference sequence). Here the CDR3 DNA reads TGTGCCGAGACGGACAGGACTAATCAGCCCCAGCATTTT. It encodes CAETDRTNQPQHF.

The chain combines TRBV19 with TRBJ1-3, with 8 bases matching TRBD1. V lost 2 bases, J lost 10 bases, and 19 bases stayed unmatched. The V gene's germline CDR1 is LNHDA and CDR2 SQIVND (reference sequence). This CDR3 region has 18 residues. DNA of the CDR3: TGTGCCAGTAGTATAAGGTTTCCGGGACAGGCCTCTTGGGATACCATATATTTT. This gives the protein CASSIRFPGQASWDTIYF.

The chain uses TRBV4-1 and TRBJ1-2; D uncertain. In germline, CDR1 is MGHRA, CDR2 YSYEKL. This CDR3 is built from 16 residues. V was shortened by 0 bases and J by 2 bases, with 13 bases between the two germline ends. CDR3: CASSQDYRVINYGYTF. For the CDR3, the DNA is TGCGCCAGCAGCCAAGATTACAGAGTCATAAACTATGGCTACACCTTC.

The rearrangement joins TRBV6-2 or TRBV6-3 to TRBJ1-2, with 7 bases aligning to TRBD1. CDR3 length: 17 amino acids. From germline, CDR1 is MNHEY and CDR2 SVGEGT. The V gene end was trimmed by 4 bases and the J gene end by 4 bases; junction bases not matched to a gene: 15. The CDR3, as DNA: TGTGCCAGCAGTTCACCTTTTGGACAGGAGAGATCCTATGGCTACACCTTC. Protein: CASSSPFGQERSYGYTF.

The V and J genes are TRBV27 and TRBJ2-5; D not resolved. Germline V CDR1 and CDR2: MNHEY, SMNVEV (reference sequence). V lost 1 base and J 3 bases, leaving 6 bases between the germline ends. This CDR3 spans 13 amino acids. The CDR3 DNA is TGTGCCAGCAGTTTATTTAGAGAAGAGACCCAGTACTTC. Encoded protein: CASSLFREETQYF.

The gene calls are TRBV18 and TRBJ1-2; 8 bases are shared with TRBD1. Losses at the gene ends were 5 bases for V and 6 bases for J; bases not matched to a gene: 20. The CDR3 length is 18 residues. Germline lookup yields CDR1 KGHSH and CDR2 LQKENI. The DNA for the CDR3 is TGTGCCAGCTCAGCCTCACGGACAGGGAGAAACGTTATACATGGCTACACCTTC. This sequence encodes CASSASRTGRNVIHGYTF. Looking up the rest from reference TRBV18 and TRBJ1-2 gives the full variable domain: NAGVMQNPRHLVRRRGQEARLRCSPMKGHSHVYWYRQLPEEGLKFMVYLQKENIIDESGMPKERFSAEFPKEGPSILRIQQVVRGDSAAYFCASSASRTGRNVIHGYTFGSGTRLTVV.

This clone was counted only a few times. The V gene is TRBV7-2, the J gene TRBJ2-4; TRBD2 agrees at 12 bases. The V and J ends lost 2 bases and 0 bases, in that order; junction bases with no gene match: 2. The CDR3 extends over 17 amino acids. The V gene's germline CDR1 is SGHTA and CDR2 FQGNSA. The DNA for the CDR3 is TGTGCCAGCAGCTTAAGGACTAGCGGGGTAGCCAAAAACATTCAGTACTTC. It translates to CASSLRTSGVAKNIQYF.

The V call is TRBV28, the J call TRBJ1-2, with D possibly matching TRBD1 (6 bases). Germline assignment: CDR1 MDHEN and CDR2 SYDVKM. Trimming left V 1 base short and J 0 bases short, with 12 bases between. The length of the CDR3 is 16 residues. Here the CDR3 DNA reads TGTGCCAGCAGTTTATCGGGACATCTAACTAACTATGGCTACACCTTC. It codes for CASSLSGHLTNYGYTF.

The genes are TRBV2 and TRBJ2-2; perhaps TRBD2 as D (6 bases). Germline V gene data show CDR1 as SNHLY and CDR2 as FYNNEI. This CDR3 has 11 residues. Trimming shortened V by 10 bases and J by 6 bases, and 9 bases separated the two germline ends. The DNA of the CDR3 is TGTGCCACACTAGCTCCCGGGGAGCTGTTTTTT. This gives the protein CATLAPGELFF.

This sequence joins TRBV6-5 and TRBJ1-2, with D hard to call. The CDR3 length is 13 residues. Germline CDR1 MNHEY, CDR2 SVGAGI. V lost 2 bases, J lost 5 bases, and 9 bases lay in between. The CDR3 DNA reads TGTGCCAGCAGTTACAGCACAGTATATGGCTACACCTTC. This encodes CASSYSTVYGYTF.

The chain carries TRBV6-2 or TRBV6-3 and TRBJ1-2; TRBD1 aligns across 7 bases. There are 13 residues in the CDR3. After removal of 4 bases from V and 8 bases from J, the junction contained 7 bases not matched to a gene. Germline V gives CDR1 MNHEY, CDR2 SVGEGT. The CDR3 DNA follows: TGTGCCAGCAGTTCGAGACAGGGAGAGGGCTACACCTTC. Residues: CASSSRQGEGYTF.

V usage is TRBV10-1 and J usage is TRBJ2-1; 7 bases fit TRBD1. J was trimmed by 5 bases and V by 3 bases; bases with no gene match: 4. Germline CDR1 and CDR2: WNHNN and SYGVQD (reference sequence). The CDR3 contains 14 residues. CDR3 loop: CASSDWQGDNEQFF. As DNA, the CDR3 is TGCGCCAGCAGTGATTGGCAGGGGGACAATGAGCAGTTCTTC.

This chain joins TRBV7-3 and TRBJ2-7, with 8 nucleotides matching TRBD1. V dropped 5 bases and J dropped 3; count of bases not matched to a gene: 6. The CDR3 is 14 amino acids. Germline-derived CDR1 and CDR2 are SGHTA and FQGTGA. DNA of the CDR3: TGTGCCAGCAGCCCCGGACAGGGTGGCTACGAGCAGTACTTC. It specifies CASSPGQGGYEQYF.